This T cell receptor beta chain is from a study of beta chain features in type 1 diabetes. On the study more broadly: No age, gender or cell yield differences were seen between patients and healthy donors. Study-wide results and limits: The study notes PCR might favor shorter templates equally in patients and controls. The naive, central memory and Treg TCRB repertoires of patients appeared to be more similar to one another than those of healthy donors.

Germline V gives CDR1 ENHRY, CDR2 SYGVKD. V lost 3 bases, J lost 2 bases, and 10 bases lay in between. This CDR3 region has 14 residues. On this clone itself: Its antigen is not known.

The investigators reverse transcribed all of the isolated RNA, so they sequenced expressed TCRB transcripts. Libraries were prepared by immunoSEQ multiplex PCR; TCRdb keeps only in-frame clonotypes and omits some of them. This table holds about 620,000 clones, around 16% found once. Sequencing was done on a sample of naive CD4+ T cells from blood. This clonotype was sampled from a man in his late teens or twenties in good health. The genes are TRBV10-3 and TRBJ2-5, with D possibly matching TRBD1 (5 bases). CDR3 coding DNA: TGTGCCATCAGTGAATCGGACAAGCAAGAGACCCAGTACTTC. Amino acids: CAISESDKQETQYF.